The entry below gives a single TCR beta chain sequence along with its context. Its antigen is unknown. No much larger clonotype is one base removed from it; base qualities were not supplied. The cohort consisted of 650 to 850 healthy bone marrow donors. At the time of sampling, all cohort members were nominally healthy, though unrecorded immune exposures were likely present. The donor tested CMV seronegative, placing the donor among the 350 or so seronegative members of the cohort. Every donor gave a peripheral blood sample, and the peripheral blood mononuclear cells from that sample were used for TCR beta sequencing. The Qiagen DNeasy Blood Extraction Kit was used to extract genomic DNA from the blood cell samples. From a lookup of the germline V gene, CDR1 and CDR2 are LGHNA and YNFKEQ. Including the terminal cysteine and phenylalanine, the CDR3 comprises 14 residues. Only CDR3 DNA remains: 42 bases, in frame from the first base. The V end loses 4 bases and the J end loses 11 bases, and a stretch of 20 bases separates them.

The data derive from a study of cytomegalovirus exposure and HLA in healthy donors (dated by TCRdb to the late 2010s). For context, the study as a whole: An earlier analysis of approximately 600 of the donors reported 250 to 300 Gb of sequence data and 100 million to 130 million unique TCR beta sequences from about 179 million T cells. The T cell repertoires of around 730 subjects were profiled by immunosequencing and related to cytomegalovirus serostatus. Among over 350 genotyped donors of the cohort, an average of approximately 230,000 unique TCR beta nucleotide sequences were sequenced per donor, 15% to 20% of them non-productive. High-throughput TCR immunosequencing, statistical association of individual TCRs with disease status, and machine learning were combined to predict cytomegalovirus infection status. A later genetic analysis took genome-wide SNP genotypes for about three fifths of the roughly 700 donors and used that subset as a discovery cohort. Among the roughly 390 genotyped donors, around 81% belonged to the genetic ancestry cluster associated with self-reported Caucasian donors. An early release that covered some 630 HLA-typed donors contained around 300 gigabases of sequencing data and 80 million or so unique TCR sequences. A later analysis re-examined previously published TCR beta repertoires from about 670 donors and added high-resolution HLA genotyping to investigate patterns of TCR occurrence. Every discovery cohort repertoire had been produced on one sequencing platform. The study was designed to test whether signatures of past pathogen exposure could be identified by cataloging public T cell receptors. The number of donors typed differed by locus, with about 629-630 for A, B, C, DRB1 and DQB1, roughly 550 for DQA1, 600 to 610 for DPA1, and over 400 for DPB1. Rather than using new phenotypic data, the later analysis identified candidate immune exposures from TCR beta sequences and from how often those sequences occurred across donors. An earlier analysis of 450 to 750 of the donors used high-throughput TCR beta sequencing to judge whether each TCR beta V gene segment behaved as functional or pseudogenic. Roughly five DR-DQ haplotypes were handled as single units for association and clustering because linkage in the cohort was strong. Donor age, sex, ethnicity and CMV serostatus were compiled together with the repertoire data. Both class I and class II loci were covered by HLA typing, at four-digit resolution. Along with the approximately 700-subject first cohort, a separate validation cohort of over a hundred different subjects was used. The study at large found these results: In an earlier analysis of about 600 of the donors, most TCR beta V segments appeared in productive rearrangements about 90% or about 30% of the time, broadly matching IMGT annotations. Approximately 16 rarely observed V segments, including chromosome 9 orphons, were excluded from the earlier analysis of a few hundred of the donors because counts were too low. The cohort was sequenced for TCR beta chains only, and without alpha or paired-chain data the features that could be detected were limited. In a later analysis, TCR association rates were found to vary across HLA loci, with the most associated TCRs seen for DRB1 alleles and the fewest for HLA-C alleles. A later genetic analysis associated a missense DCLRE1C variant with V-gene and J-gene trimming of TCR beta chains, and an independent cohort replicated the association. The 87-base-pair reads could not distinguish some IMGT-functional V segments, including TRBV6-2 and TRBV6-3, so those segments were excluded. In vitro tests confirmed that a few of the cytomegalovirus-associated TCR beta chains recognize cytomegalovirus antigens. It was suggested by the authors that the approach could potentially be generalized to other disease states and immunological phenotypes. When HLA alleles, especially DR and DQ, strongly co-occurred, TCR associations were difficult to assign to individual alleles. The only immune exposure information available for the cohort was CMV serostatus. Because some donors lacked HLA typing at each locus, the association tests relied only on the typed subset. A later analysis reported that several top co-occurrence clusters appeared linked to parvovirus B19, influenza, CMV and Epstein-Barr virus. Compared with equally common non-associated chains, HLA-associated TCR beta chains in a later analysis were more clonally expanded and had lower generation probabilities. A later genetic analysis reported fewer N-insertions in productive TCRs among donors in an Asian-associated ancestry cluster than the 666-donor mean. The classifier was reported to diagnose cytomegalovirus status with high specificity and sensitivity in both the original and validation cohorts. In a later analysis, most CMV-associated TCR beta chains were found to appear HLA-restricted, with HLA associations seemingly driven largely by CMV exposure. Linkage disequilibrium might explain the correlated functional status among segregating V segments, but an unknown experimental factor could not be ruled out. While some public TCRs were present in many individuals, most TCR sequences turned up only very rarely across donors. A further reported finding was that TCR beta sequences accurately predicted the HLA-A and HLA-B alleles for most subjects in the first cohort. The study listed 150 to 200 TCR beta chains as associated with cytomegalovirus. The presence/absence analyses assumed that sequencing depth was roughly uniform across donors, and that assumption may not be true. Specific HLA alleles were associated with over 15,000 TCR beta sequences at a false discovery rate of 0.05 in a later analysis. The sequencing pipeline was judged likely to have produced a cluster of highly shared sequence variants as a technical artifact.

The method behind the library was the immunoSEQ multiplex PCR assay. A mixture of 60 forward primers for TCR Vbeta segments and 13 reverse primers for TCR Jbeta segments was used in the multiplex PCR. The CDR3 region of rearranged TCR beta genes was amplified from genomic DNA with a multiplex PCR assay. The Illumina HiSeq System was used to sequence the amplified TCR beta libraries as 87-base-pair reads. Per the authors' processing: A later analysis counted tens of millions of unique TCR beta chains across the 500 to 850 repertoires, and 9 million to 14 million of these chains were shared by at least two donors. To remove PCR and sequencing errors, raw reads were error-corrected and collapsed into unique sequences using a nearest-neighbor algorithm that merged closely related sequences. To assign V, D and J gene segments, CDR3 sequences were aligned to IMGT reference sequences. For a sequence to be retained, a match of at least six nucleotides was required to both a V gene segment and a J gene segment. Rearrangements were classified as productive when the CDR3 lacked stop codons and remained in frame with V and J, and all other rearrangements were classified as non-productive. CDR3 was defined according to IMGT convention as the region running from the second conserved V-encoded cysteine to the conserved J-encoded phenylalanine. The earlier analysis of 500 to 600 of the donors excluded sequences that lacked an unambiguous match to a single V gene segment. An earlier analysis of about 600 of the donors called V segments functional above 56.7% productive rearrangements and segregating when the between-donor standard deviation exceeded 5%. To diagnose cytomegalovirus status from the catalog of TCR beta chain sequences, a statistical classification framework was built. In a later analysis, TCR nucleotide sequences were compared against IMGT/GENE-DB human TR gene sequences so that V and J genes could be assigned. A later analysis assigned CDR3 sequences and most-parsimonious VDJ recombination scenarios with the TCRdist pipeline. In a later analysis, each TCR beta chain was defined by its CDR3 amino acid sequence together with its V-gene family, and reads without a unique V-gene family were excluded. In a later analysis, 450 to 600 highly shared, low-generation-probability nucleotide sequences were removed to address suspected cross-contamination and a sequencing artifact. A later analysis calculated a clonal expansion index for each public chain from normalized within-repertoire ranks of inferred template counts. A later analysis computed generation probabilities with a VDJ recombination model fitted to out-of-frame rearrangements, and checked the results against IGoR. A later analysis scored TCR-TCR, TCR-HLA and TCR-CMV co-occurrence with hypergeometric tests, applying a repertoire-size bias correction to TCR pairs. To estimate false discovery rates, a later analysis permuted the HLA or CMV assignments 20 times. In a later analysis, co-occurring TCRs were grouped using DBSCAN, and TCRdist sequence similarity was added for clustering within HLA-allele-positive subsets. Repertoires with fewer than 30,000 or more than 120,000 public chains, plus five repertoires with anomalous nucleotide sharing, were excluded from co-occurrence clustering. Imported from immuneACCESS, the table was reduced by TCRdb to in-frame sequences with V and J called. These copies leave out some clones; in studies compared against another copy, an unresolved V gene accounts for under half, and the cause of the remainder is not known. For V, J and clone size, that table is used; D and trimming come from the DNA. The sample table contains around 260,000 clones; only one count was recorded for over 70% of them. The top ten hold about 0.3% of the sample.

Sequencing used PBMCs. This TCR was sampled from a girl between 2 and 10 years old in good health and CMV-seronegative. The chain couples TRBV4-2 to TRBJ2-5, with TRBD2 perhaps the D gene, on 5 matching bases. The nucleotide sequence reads TGTGCCAGCAGCCCAAAGCAGCGGTGGCATGAGCAGTACTTC. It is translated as CASSPKQRWHEQYF.